This TCR beta chain was sequenced in a study of T-cell reconstitution after alpha-beta-depleted transplantation in children. Study results and caveats: T-cell counts and diversity were attributed mostly to newly produced T cells one year after transplant. After transplant, high TCRbeta diversity at day 60 in some patients arose from surviving recipient T cells and thymic progenitors.

Points on this clonotype: What it binds is unknown.

Between the trimmed V and J ends, which lost 5 bases and 3 bases, there was a span of 15 bases. The CDR3 contains 14 residues. Germline assignment: CDR1 SQVTM and CDR2 ANQGSEA. Preparing the TCRbeta library involved the use of unique molecular identifiers. Via MiXCR, TCRdb re-called the PCR reads, giving one row per CDR3 protein. This table holds about a million distinct CDR3 sequences, around 30% found once. The input for sequencing was PBMCs, mostly from graft donor cells, taken 360 days after TCRalphabeta/CD19-depleted stem cell transplant. The sequence was obtained from a boy less than two years old who had a stem cell transplant for SCID, so the T cells may come from the graft donor. The V and J genes are TRBV29-1 and TRBJ2-3; a weak D match, TRBD2 (6 bases). CDR3 in DNA: TGCAGCGTTTTTAGTGGGGGGAGGACAGATACGCAGTATTTT. It yields the protein CSVFSGGRTDTQYF.